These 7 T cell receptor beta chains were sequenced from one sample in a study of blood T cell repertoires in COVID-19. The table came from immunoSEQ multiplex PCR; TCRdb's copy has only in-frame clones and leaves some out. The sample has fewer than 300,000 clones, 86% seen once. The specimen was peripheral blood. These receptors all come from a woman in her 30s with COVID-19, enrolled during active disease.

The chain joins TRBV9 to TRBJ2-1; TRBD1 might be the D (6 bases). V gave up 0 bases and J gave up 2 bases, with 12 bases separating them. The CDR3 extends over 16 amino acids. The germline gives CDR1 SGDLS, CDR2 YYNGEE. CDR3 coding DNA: TGTGCCAGCAGCGTAGAGGGGGACGCAACCTACAATGAGCAGTTCTTC. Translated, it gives CASSVEGDATYNEQFF. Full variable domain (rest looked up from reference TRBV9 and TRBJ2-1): DSGVTQTPKHLITATGQRVTLRCSPRSGDLSVYWYQQSLDQGLQFLIQYYNGEERAKGNILERFSAQQFPDLHSELNLSSLELGDSALYFCASSVEGDATYNEQFFGPGTRLTVL.

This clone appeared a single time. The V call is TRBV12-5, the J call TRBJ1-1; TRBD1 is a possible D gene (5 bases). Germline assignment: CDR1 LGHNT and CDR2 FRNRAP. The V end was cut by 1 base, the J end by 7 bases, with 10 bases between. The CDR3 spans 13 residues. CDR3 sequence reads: CASGLGPGLEAFF. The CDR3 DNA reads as TGTGCTAGTGGTTTGGGTCCGGGACTTGAAGCTTTCTTT.

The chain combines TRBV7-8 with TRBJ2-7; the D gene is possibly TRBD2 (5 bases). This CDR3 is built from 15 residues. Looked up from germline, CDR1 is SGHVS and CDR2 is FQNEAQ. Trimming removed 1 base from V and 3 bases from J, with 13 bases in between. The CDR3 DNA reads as TGTGCCAGCAGCTTAGTTAGCAGAACTAGCTACGAGCAGTACTTC. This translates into CASSLVSRTSYEQYF.

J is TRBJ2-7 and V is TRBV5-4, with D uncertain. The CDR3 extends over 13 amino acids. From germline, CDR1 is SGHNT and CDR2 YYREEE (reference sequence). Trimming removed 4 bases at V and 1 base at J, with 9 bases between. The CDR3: CASSVHASYEQYF. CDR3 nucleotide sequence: TGTGCCAGCAGCGTACACGCATCCTACGAGCAGTACTTC.

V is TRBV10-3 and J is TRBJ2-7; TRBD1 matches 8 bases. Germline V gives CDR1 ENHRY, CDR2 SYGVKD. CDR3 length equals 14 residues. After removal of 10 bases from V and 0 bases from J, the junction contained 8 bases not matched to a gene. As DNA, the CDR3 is TGTGCCACGCTCCCGGACAGGGACTCCTACGAGCAGTACTTC. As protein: CATLPDRDSYEQYF.

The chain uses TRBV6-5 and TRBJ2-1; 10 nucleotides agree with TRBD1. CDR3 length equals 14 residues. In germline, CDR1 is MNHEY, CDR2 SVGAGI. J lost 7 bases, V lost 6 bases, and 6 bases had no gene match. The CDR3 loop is CASRRQGARNEQFF. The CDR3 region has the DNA TGTGCCAGCAGGCGACAGGGGGCCAGAAATGAGCAGTTCTTC.

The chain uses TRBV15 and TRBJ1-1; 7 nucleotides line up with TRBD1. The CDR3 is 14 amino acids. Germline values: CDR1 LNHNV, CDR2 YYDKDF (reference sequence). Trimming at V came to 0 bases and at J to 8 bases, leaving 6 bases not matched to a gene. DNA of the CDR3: TGTGCCACCAGCAGAGATCAAGGGGGCGTAGAAGCTTTCTTT. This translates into CATSRDQGGVEAFF.